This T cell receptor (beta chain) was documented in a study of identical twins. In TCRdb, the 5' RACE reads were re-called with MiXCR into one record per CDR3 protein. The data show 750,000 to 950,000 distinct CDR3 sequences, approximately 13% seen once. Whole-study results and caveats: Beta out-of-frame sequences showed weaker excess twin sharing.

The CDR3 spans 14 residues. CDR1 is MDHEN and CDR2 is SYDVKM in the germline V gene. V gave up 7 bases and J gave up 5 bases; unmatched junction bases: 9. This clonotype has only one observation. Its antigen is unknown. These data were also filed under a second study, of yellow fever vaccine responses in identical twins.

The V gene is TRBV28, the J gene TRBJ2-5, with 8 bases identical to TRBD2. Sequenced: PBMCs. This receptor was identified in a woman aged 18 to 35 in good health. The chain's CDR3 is CASKGPGGPETQYF. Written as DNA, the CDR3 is TGTGCCAGCAAAGGGCCGGGAGGGCCGGAGACCCAGTACTTC.